Listed below are T cell receptor beta chains from one sample, sequenced in a study of cytomegalovirus exposure and HLA in healthy donors. Assay used: immunoSEQ multiplex PCR; TCRdb lists only in-frame clones, some missing. Of over 75,000 clones in the sample, almost 80% were seen once. The source material was PBMCs. These receptors were collected from a female donor in good health and CMV-seronegative. CDR3s leave out the opening cysteine and the closing phenylalanine or tryptophan.

>TRBJ1-1|TRBV6-1
ASTRMNTEAF
>TRBJ2-1|TRBV2
ASITGRGDNEQF
>TRBJ1-1|TRBV4-3
TSSQEINRVSISAF
>TRBJ2-1|TRBV14
ASSLSSSYNEQF
>TRBJ1-1|TRBV10-3
ATLGQGDTEAF
>TRBJ2-7|TRBV6-5
ASSTGTASFYEQY
>TRBJ1-5|TRBV6-5
ASSSFSNQPQH
>TRBJ2-2|TRBV30
AWNGGGANTGELF
>TRBJ2-2|TRBV7-3
ASRNAAGAGELF
>TRBJ2-1|TRBV5-1
ASSWGLAGGRSHEQF
>TRBJ2-6|TRBV5-1
ASSLVFYDRGPGANVLT
>TRBJ2-5|TRBV27
ASSNKDRGGETQY
>TRBJ1-4|TRBV6-1
ASSDRQNEKLF
>TRBJ2-3|TRBV28
ASSSPLGTSGRDTDTQY
>TRBJ2-1|TRBV7-9
ASSSTGRSNEQF
>TRBJ2-1|TRBV28
ASLSSGRVYNEQF
>TRBJ2-7|TRBV19
ASSARLAGGETYEQY
>TRBJ2-5|TRBV30
AWSPGIAQY
>TRBJ1-1|TRBV5-1
ASGTGGGLDEAF
>TRBJ2-3|TRBV9
ASSVATGPGQGSTDTQY
>TRBJ2-1|TRBV7-8
ASSTQLGQANEQF
>TRBJ2-1|TRBV5-1
ASSVSGGSYNEQF
>TRBJ2-7|TRBV18
ASSPTGAGGNEQY
>TRBJ2-2|TRBV5-4
ASSRTGRTGELF
>TRBJ2-1|TRBV5-1
ASSTPLAGGPSNEQF
>TRBJ2-2|TRBV7-6
ASSQGVGELF
>TRBJ1-1|TRBV2
ASSGQGGGGYTEAF
>TRBJ2-3|TRBV6-5
ASSSPPGQGADTQY
>TRBJ2-1|TRBV27
ASSLAGDRNEQF